One TCR beta chain is described in this entry. Its matching antigen is unknown. One entry per CDR3 protein results from TCRdb running MiXCR on the RT-PCR reads. The sample lists about 700,000 distinct CDR3 sequences; about 15% were seen once. This specimen comes from a study of response to subunit inactivated influenza vaccine. Points from the study as a whole: Few additional T cells are recruited per seasonal influenza vaccination, authors suggested.

V lost 2 bases, J lost 2 bases, and 12 bases stayed unmatched. This CDR3 region has 19 residues. Germline-derived CDR1 and CDR2 are SGHAT and FQNNGV. The TCR comes from a man between 45 and 60 years old who received an inactivated influenza vaccine. This chain uses TRBV11-2 with TRBJ2-7; 13 nucleotides align to TRBD2. The sequences come from PBMCs from blood, collected around two weeks before vaccination. The CDR3 DNA is TGTGCCAGCAGCTTAAGCTGGACTAGCGGGAGCTTCAGACCCTACGAGCAGTACTTC. It translates to CASSLSWTSGSFRPYEQYF.